This T cell receptor beta chain emerged from a study of blood T cell repertoires in COVID-19. The wider study: Samples representing acute and convalescent COVID-19 were sourced from the United States, Italy and Spain.

Exposed enrollees encountered a COVID-19 case at some point within 2 weeks before study entry. In the source study's methods: It was from reference gene primer amplification that nucleated cell counts were estimated. Here immunoSEQ multiplex PCR was the method, and the copy in TCRdb shows in-frame clones only, minus some. Clone size and the V and J calls come from that table; the DNA yielded D and trimming. The sample carries 220,000 or so clones, about 90% recorded once. From germline, CDR1 is SGHDT and CDR2 YYEEEE. V lost 4 bases and J lost 1; bases outside the gene matches: 2. This CDR3 region has 14 residues.

Material for sequencing was PBMCs or T cells enriched from blood (not recorded which). The V gene is TRBV5-6, the J gene TRBJ2-5, with TRBD2 identical over 9 bases. This clonotype originated in a man under 40 who had been exposed to COVID-19. CDR3 region: CASSKGLAQETQYF. DNA for the CDR3: TGTGCCAGCAGCAAGGGACTAGCCCAAGAGACCCAGTACTTC.